The next 16 T cell receptor beta chains were all read from a single sample in a study of cytomegalovirus exposure and HLA in healthy donors. Primers for the PCR totalled 60 Vbeta and 13 Jbeta. Profiled with immunoSEQ multiplex PCR; TCRdb holds only in-frame clones, not every one. The sample records some 150,000 clones, almost 85% being singletons. Sequencing used PBMCs. These receptors all stem from a man aged 25 to 45 in good health and CMV-seropositive.

The chain joins TRBV7-8 to TRBJ2-5, with D possibly being TRBD2 (5 bases). Germline loops: CDR1 SGHVS, CDR2 FQNEAQ. V was trimmed by 5 bases and J by 11 bases, leaving 12 bases between them. The CDR3 has 11 amino acids. The CDR3 sequence is CASSPEGSQYF. CDR3 in DNA: TGTGCCAGCAGCCCAGAGGGCTCACAGTACTTC. The entire variable domain, with the rest obtained from reference TRBV7-8 and TRBJ2-5, is as follows: GAGVSQSPRYKVAKRGQDVALRCDPISGHVSLFWYQQALGQGPEFLTYFQNEAQLDKSGLPSDRFFAERPEGSVSTLKIQRTQQEDSAVYLCASSPEGSQYFGPGTRLLVL.

V usage is TRBV19 and J usage is TRBJ2-7, with 9 nucleotides matching TRBD1. The CDR3 extends over 15 amino acids. J lost 3 bases, V lost 4 bases, and 7 bases had no gene match. Germline loops: CDR1 LNHDA, CDR2 SQIVND (reference sequence). The CDR3 DNA sequence: TGTGCCAGTAGTAACCCCGGGACAGGGTACTACGAGCAGTACTTC. Translated, it gives CASSNPGTGYYEQYF.

This chain uses TRBV7-8 with TRBJ1-6, with TRBD1 matching over 7 bases. The CDR3 extends over 15 amino acids. V lost 4 bases and J lost 5; bases outside the gene matches: 5. The germline V gene has CDR1 SGHVS and CDR2 FQNEAQ. This chain's CDR3 is CASSSRDSNNSPLHF. DNA for the CDR3: TGTGCCAGCAGCTCTCGGGACAGTAATAATTCACCCCTCCACTTT.

CDR3 nucleotide sequence: TGTGCCAGCAGCTTGGGGGGCAGATATGGCTACACCTTC. Amino acids: CASSLGGRYGYTF. This sequence joins TRBV5-5 and TRBJ1-2; D possibly corresponds to TRBD1 (5 bases). V dropped 0 bases and J dropped 5 bases, with 8 bases sitting between them. The V gene's germline CDR1 is SGHKS and CDR2 YYEKEE (reference sequence). The CDR3 is 13 amino acids.

This clone was seen a single time. The chain couples TRBV5-1 to TRBJ2-7; 8 bases fit TRBD1. The CDR3 has 16 residues. Germline CDR1 and CDR2: SGHRS and YFSETQ. The ends lost 4 bases at V and 2 bases at J; junction bases unmatched: 11. The CDR3 loop is CASSGKRQGPAYEQYF. For the CDR3, the DNA is TGCGCCAGCAGCGGAAAAAGACAGGGGCCGGCCTACGAGCAGTACTTC.

The J gene is TRBJ2-1, the V gene TRBV28; 7 bases map to TRBD2. Germline V lookup: CDR1 MDHEN, CDR2 SYDVKM. CDR3 length: 15 residues. The ends lost 6 bases at V and 2 bases at J; junction bases unmatched: 7. The CDR3 DNA follows: TGTGCCAGCAGCCCCAGCGGGACCCCCTACAATGAGCAGTTCTTC. Encoded protein: CASSPSGTPYNEQFF.

The rearrangement links TRBV6-5 to TRBJ2-1; 8 positions agree with TRBD2. The J segment lost 5 bases and the V segment lost 2 bases, leaving 5 bases of the junction unmatched. This CDR3 spans 15 amino acids. The germline V gene encodes CDR1 MNHEY and CDR2 SVGAGI. The CDR3 loop is CASSYQAGENNEQFF. CDR3 DNA sequence: TGTGCCAGCAGTTACCAAGCGGGAGAAAACAATGAGCAGTTCTTC.

Concerning this clone itself: This sample also contains other DNA sequences that code for the same CDR3. The chain combines TRBV18 with TRBJ1-1, with 8 positions matching TRBD1. Germline V gene data show CDR1 as KGHSH and CDR2 as LQKENI. This CDR3 is 15 amino acids long. J gave up 5 bases and V 2 bases, and 7 bases lay outside the gene matches. The CDR3 DNA sequence: TGTGCCAGCTCACCAGGGCAGGGGGCCGGGACTGAAGCTTTCTTT. Residues: CASSPGQGAGTEAFF.

This chain links TRBV11-3 with TRBJ1-2; possible D gene TRBD1, 6 bases. Germline CDR1 SGHNT, CDR2 YENEEA. V was clipped by 0 bases and J by 6 bases, with 14 bases between them. This CDR3 contains 15 residues. In nucleotides, the CDR3 is TGTGCCAGCAGCTTAGATCCCGGGACAATGGATGGCTACACCTTC. Amino acid sequence: CASSLDPGTMDGYTF.

The chain couples TRBV27 to TRBJ2-7; possibly TRBD2 for D (6 bases). Germline V CDR1 and CDR2: MNHEY, SMNVEV (reference sequence). CDR3 length equals 15 residues. V was pared by 3 bases and J by 0 bases, with 12 bases between. The CDR3 reads CASSFGTYVSYEQYF. CDR3 bases: TGTGCCAGCAGTTTTGGGACTTACGTCTCCTACGAGCAGTACTTC.

This clone has just one count. The V call is TRBV5-4, the J call TRBJ1-1; D is ambiguous. Germline V lookup: CDR1 SGHNT, CDR2 YYREEE (reference sequence). The CDR3 spans 13 residues. V lost 2 bases and J 3 bases, leaving 8 bases between the germline ends. The CDR3 sequence is CASSFQEDTEAFF. CDR3 nucleotide sequence: TGTGCCAGCAGCTTTCAAGAGGACACTGAAGCTTTCTTT.

There are a few counts of this clone. CDR3 sequence reads: CASSQILAGGRGEQFF. In DNA, the CDR3 is TGTGCCAGCAGCCAAATTTTGGCGGGAGGTAGGGGAGAGCAGTTCTTC. The chain carries TRBV14 and TRBJ2-1, with TRBD2 matching over 8 bases. After removal of 2 bases from V and 10 bases from J, the junction contained 13 bases not matched to a gene. The CDR3 runs 16 residues. The V gene's germline CDR1 is SGHDN and CDR2 FVKESK.

The chain uses TRBV11-2 and TRBJ1-6; 9 positions agree with TRBD1. Germline lookup yields CDR1 SGHAT and CDR2 FQNNGV. With V trimmed by 3 bases and J by 7 bases, 4 bases remained unmatched. The CDR3 contains 15 residues. The CDR3 loop reads CASSFDGTGNSPLHF. The CDR3 nucleotides are TGTGCCAGCAGCTTCGACGGGACAGGGAATTCACCCCTCCACTTT.

This chain links TRBV10-3 with TRBJ1-4; 8 bases align to TRBD1. Germline CDR1 is ENHRY and CDR2 is SYGVKD. V gave up 4 bases and J gave up 4 bases; unmatched junction bases: 2. The CDR3 extends over 14 amino acids. The CDR3 region is CAISGQGNNEKLFF. The CDR3 bases are TGTGCCATCAGTGGACAGGGGAATAATGAAAAACTGTTTTTT.

V is TRBV9 and J is TRBJ2-3; maybe TRBD2 (5 bases). This CDR3 comprises 13 residues. V lost 5 bases and J 6 bases, leaving 13 bases between the germline ends. Germline-derived CDR1 and CDR2 are SGDLS and YYNGEE. CDR3 coding DNA: TGTGCCAGCAGACCCGGGCCGGGGGATACGCAGTATTTT. Protein: CASRPGPGDTQYF.

The chain uses TRBV5-1 and TRBJ1-1, with TRBD1 matching 10 bases. This CDR3 has 16 amino acids. Germline CDR1 is SGHRS and CDR2 is YFSETQ. The V and J ends lost 6 bases and 0 bases, in that order; junction bases with no gene match: 8. The CDR3 nucleotides are TGCGCCAGCAAAAGGACAGGGGGTGGTATGAACACTGAAGCTTTCTTT. This codes for CASKRTGGGMNTEAFF.